Described below is a single TCR beta chain sequence and its context. This sample is drawn from a study of CD8+ T cells in alopecia areata. Germline CDR1 reads GTSNPN; CDR2 reads SVGIG (reference sequence). This CDR3 is 16 amino acids long. Losses at the gene ends were 3 bases for V and 4 bases for J; bases not matched to a gene: 8. Sequencing relied on a cDNA template that was reverse transcribed from extracted RNA. The table came from immunoSEQ multiplex PCR; TCRdb's copy has only in-frame clones and leaves some out. Of some 170,000 clones listed, 65% to 75% were seen once; the top ten hold about an eighth.

The material sequenced was CD8+ T cells sorted from blood, taken at week 0. The receptor comes from a human donor with alopecia areata. The chain employs TRBV30 and TRBJ2-2; 10 bases agree with TRBD1. For the CDR3, the DNA is TGTGCCTGGAGCGACCGGGACAGGGGCGCCACCGGGGAGCTGTTTTTT. It codes for CAWSDRDRGATGELFF.